Listed below are T cell receptor beta chains from one sample, sequenced in a study of molecular identifiers for immune sequencing clone quantification. Using its own MiXCR run on the PCR reads, TCRdb lists one record per CDR3 protein. Of under 800,000 distinct CDR3 sequences in the sample, less than 30% were seen once. The sequenced sample consisted of naive CD8+ T cells from blood, with Jurkat cell RNA spiked in. The source is a human donor in good health. Some libraries in this study had Jurkat cell RNA spiked in. Each CDR3 is given with its conserved first and last residue. A D gene is named only where the DNA matches it firmly. Not all rows give a size; the values are once, few, many and, for expanded clones, a class.

>.|few|TRBJ2-5|TRBV20-1
TGCAGTGCTAGAGAGGGCCAGACCCAGTACTTC
CSAREGQTQYF
>.|.|TRBJ1-5|TRBV28
TGTGCCAGCAGTCAATCAGGTAACCCCCAGCATTTT
CASSQSGNPQHF
>.|.|TRBJ2-3|TRBV9
TGTGCCAGCGGTCGATCGGGAGGCACAGATACGCAGTATTTT
CASGRSGGTDTQYF
>TRBD1|few|TRBJ2-3|TRBV7-9
TGTGCCAGCAGCTCCAGGACAGGGGAGTTGGATACGCAGTATTTT
CASSSRTGELDTQYF
>.|few|TRBJ2-7|TRBV19
TGTGCCAGTAGTATTGAGGGGGTCTACGAGCAGTACTTC
CASSIEGVYEQYF
>TRBD2|many|TRBJ2-1|TRBV7-9
TGTGCCAGCAGCTCCTATGGTTCCGCGGGGGATGAGCAGTTCTTC
CASSSYGSAGDEQFF
>TRBD1|many|TRBJ1-1|TRBV29-1
TGCAGCGTTAGTATCGGGACAGGAACGACTGAAGCTTTCTTT
CSVSIGTGTTEAFF
>.|.|TRBJ2-7|TRBV9
TGTGCCAGCAGCGTAGTTCCGGAAAGCTCCTACGAGCAGTACTTC
CASSVVPESSYEQYF
>.|few|TRBJ2-5|TRBV6-6
TGTGCCAGCAGTTACATGGCAGGGGGGTACCAAGAGACCCAGTACTTC
CASSYMAGGYQETQYF
>.|many|TRBJ2-7|TRBV21-1
TGTGCCAGCAGCAGACCGGGACTAGTCTGCGAGCAGTACTTC
CASSRPGLVCEQYF